This T cell receptor (beta chain) was retrieved from a study of blood T cell repertoires in COVID-19. Study context: Both acute and convalescent COVID-19 samples were obtained from the United States, Italy and Spain. Nucleic acid was either cDNA or gDNA, and it came from T cells, B-cell-depleted T cells, or PBMCs.

The V end was cut by 3 bases, the J end by 3 bases, with 14 bases between. Germline CDR1 is DFQATT and CDR2 is SNEGSKA (reference sequence). This CDR3 is 14 amino acids long. Repertoires were generated with immunoSEQ multiplex PCR, while TCRdb's copy carries only in-frame clones and drops some. The table has roughly 130,000 clones, about nine tenths seen once. This chain links TRBV20-1 with TRBJ1-1; D is unclear. This receptor was taken from a man aged 55 to 70 with COVID-19, enrolled during active disease. The sequenced sample consisted of peripheral blood. The CDR3 sequence is CSASNPGGYTEAFF. In DNA form, the CDR3 reads TGCAGTGCTAGTAACCCCGGAGGGTACACTGAAGCTTTCTTT.